The 8 T cell receptor beta chains listed next were all sequenced from one sample in a study of blood T cell repertoires in COVID-19. Profiling relied on immunoSEQ multiplex PCR, and the TCRdb table lists in-frame clones only, not all of them. Of about 400,000 clones in the sample, approximately 86% were seen once. The sequenced sample was peripheral blood. The origin of the receptors is a human donor in a cohort sampled during active COVID-19.

The CDR3 loop is CASSVFPGLNTGELFF. The CDR3 DNA reads TGTGCCAGCAGCGTATTCCCAGGGTTGAACACCGGGGAGCTGTTTTTT. The chain combines TRBV9 with TRBJ2-2; TRBD1 is a possible D gene (5 bases). This CDR3 contains 16 residues. Germline CDR1 SGDLS, CDR2 YYNGEE. V lost 1 base, J lost 1 base, and 11 bases lay in between.

This rearrangement joins TRBV5-1 to TRBJ1-1; 8 nucleotides match TRBD1. J was trimmed by 5 bases and V by 1 base; bases with no gene match: 7. The CDR3 runs 15 residues. Germline V lookup: CDR1 SGHRS, CDR2 YFSETQ. CDR3 bases: TGCGCCAGCAGCTTGCCGACAGGGGAGGGGACTGAAGCTTTCTTT. It yields the protein CASSLPTGEGTEAFF.

The chain combines TRBV5-1 with TRBJ2-2; the D gene is possibly TRBD1 (5 bases). The CDR3 has 16 amino acids. Germline CDR1 is SGHRS and CDR2 is YFSETQ. V lost 2 bases, J lost 0 bases, and 11 bases lay in between. The CDR3 DNA reads as TGCGCCAGCAGCTTAAGCACAGGCTCGAACACCGGGGAGCTGTTTTTT. This sequence encodes CASSLSTGSNTGELFF.

The rearrangement joins TRBV15 to TRBJ2-7; 11 nucleotides match TRBD2. V lost 1 base, J lost 3 bases, and 5 bases stayed unmatched. From germline, CDR1 is LNHNV and CDR2 YYDKDF (reference sequence). This CDR3 is built from 16 residues. The chain's CDR3 is CATSRAPGLAVYEQYF. Written as DNA, the CDR3 is TGTGCCACCAGCAGAGCCCCGGGACTAGCGGTCTACGAGCAGTACTTC.

The V and J genes are TRBV7-2 and TRBJ1-2; TRBD1 agrees at 10 bases. J lost 3 bases, V lost 3 bases, and 4 bases had no gene match. This CDR3 spans 15 amino acids. CDR1 and CDR2 from the germline V gene are SGHTA and FQGNSA. The CDR3 spells CASSFTGTGDYGYTF. CDR3 coding DNA: TGTGCCAGCAGCTTTACCGGGACAGGGGACTATGGCTACACCTTC.

This chain connects TRBV2 to TRBJ1-2; TRBD1 matches 7 bases. The CDR3 consists of 14 residues. CDR1 is SNHLY and CDR2 is FYNNEI in the germline V gene. V was clipped by 6 bases and J by 2 bases; unmatched bases: 6. CDR3 sequence reads: CASRGVQGNYGYTF. CDR3 DNA sequence: TGTGCCAGCAGGGGAGTACAGGGGAACTATGGCTACACCTTC.

The chain is built from TRBV12-3 or TRBV12-4 and TRBJ2-7; 7 bases are a match to TRBD1. V was clipped by 2 bases and J by 12 bases; unmatched bases: 10. The CDR3 has 13 amino acids. CDR3 DNA sequence: TGTGCCAGCAGTTTAACCCTGACAGGGAGTGGGTACTTC. It codes for CASSLTLTGSGYF.

V and J are TRBV11-3 and TRBJ2-1; 14 bases match TRBD2. Germline lookup yields CDR1 SGHNT and CDR2 YENEEA. V was pared by 4 bases and J by 6 bases, with 8 bases of the junction left unmatched. This CDR3 has 17 amino acids. The CDR3 nucleotides are TGTGCCAGCAGCTCCGAACCCGGGACTAGCGGGAGCAATGAGCAGTTCTTC. It yields the protein CASSSEPGTSGSNEQFF.